This T cell receptor (beta chain) comes out of a study of shared clonotypes between healthy human individuals (dated by TCRdb to the early 2020s). Some background on the complete study: Three men and two women, aged 18 to 49 years, made up the cohort. For each donor, CD4 naive and CD4 memory were each run on three plates, CD8 naive on two plates, and CD8 memory on one plate. To estimate repertoire size and how much clonotype sharing occurs between individuals, the study deeply sequenced the blood TCR repertoires of roughly 5 healthy adults. Different laboratories and diverse techniques were used to prepare libraries and sequence TCR repertoires, to increase sequencing depth and limit assay-specific biases. Leukapheresis yielded between about 0.94 and 9 billion PBMCs per donor.

CDR1 SNHLY and CDR2 FYNNEI are derived from the germline V gene. The CDR3, cysteine through phenylalanine, is 15 amino acids long. Only CDR3 DNA is held: 45 bases, read in frame from base 1. V lost 2 bases and J lost 4 bases; the stretch between them is 14 bases long. Using the deep immunoSEQ assay, TCR CDR3 regions were amplified from genomic DNA by multiplex PCR. Extracted genomic DNA from each cell subset was spread evenly across all wells of several immunoSEQ 96-well plates, with each plate serving as a replicate. For sorted subsets, each replicate PCR was loaded with about 200 ng genomic DNA, equivalent to some 31,000 T cell genomes. The purified libraries were quantified using a Qubit 3.0 fluorometer, sized with a Bioanalyzer 2100, and then quantified again using the KAPA Library Quantification kit. A separate single-read 150-cycle Illumina NextSeq 550 flow cell was used to sequence each immunoSEQ 96-well plate. Per the original workflow: Because only junctional sequences without quality scores were contained in the immunoSEQ output, filtering matching that applied to full-length reads could not be performed. To assign V/J genes and CDR3, sequences were annotated against IMGT germline references using PyIR, a Python wrapper for IgBLAST v1.9. Reads were filtered out if the reads had weak V/J assignments (E-value above 1e-6), no CDR3, stop codons, out-of-frame junctions, or ambiguous translated residues. V3J clonotypes were defined as sequences sharing an identical inferred V gene, J gene, and CDR3 amino acid sequence. Percentage overlap between repertoires was calculated by dividing the number of shared unique clonotypes by the size of the smaller repertoire. Repertoire richness was assessed with RTK rarefaction, the Chao1 estimator, and Recon v2.1 estimates of unobserved clonotypes. OLGA was used to compute generation probabilities for all TCRbeta clonotypes that the gDNA method yielded from a handful of donors. TCRdb took this table from immuneACCESS and kept in-frame rearrangements with V and J called. Such tables lack part of the clones; where checked against another copy, unresolved V genes explain under half of the gap, and the rest is unexplained. V, J and clone size are those of that table, while D and trimming were read from the DNA. The sample profile shows some 900,000 clones; 70% to 85% of them were found once. The top ten hold around 1.5% of the sample.

The donors were healthy, HIV-negative adults who had no recently reported acute infections or vaccinations. All donors were Caucasian adults living in Nashville, Tennessee, USA. CD4+ T cells were enriched by magnetic negative selection, after which naive cells were positively selected on CD45RA and the negative fraction was taken as the memory subset. Blood was obtained by leukapheresis, after which PBMCs were separated by Ficoll-Histopaque density gradient centrifugation and cryopreserved in liquid nitrogen vapor phase. Analytical flow cytometry was used to check the purity and quantity of every magnetically sorted T cell population. From each sorted fraction, genomic DNA was isolated and quantified by UV absorbance on a Nanodrop 2000c. The full study reports these points: Sampling was restricted to blood, and TCR repertoires in tissue are likely to differ from TCR repertoires in blood. Pairwise subsampling indicated that sequencing depth was expected to affect the degree of clonotype sharing among donors. The small number of donors limited the genetic and exposure-history diversity represented. Higher generation probabilities were observed for clonotypes shared by all four sorted-subset donors than for non-shared clonotypes. Even with the large sequencing depth, rarefaction of the sorted-subset datasets indicated that sequencing was incomplete. Larger estimated clonotype richness was generally found for naive subsets than for memory subsets. About 5% of naive CD4, 3.5% of naive CD8, 2.3% of memory CD4, and about 0.4% of memory CD8 clonotypes were shared across a few donors.

This clone was seen once. Its binding antigen is unknown. No much larger clonotype is one base removed from it; base qualities were not supplied. Material for sequencing was memory CD4+ T cells sorted from blood. In the paper's terms, the cell subset or site label means: CD45RA-negative fraction. This clonotype originated in a man aged 18 to 29 in good health. The V and J segments used are TRBV2 and TRBJ1-1; there is no confident call for the D gene. DNA sequence: TGTGCCAGCAGTGAACGATCCCCGCGGGCCACTGAAGCTTTCTTT. It is translated as CASSERSPRATEAFF. Reference TRBV2 and TRBJ1-1 genes cover what lies past the CDR3, so the full variable domain is EPEVTQTPSHQVTQMGQEVILRCVPISNHLYFYWYRQILGQKVEFLVSFYNNEISEKSEIFDDQFSVERPDGSNFTLKIRSTKLEDSAMYFCASSERSPRATEAFFGQGTRLTVV.